A selection of T cell receptor beta chains follows, all from one sample in a study of T-cell reconstitution after alpha-beta-depleted transplantation in children. TCRdb re-analysed the PCR reads in MiXCR, keeping a single row per CDR3 protein. This sample carries 550,000 to 600,000 distinct CDR3 sequences, more than 20% of them seen once, and the ten largest clones take roughly an eighth. The specimen comprised PBMCs, mostly from graft donor cells, sampled 360 days after TCRalphabeta/CD19-depleted stem cell transplant. The receptors originated from a boy younger than two who had a stem cell transplant for acute myeloid leukemia, so the T cells may come from the graft donor. CDR3s include the opening cysteine and the closing phenylalanine or tryptophan. D genes are given only for firm matches. Rows may omit the clone size; those that give it use once, few, many or a size class.

j_gene,abundance,d_gene,v_gene,CDR3nt,CDR3aa
TRBJ2-7,NA,TRBD1,TRBV4-3,TGCGCCAGCAGCCAAGAATTAGGCCAGGGGGACGAGCAGTACTTC,CASSQELGQGDEQYF
TRBJ2-1,NA,NA,TRBV5-5,TGTGCCAGCAGCTATATGGGGGTGTACAATGAGCAGTTCTTC,CASSYMGVYNEQFF
TRBJ2-1,NA,TRBD2,TRBV6-5,TGTGCCAGCAGTTACGGGACTAGCGGGGTTTACAATGAGCAGTTCTTC,CASSYGTSGVYNEQFF
TRBJ2-5,NA,NA,TRBV2,TGTGCCAGCGATCGGGGGCGTCAAGAGACCCAGTACTTC,CASDRGRQETQYF
TRBJ2-5,NA,NA,TRBV20-1,TGCAGTGCTGTACAGGGGCTCGGGGGAGAGACCCAGTACTTC,CSAVQGLGGETQYF
TRBJ1-1,NA,NA,TRBV11-2,TGTGCCAGCAGCTCAGCGAGGGGAGGGTACACTGAAGCTTTCTTT,CASSSARGGYTEAFF
TRBJ2-1,NA,NA,TRBV7-2,TGTGCCAGCAGCTCAAGCGGAGGAAATGAGCAGTTCTTC,CASSSSGGNEQFF
TRBJ2-3,few,NA,TRBV6-1,TGTGCCAGCAGTGAAGGGACACACACAGATACGCAGTATTTT,CASSEGTHTDTQYF
TRBJ2-2,NA,NA,TRBV20-1,TGCAGTGCTAGACAGACTCGGGCCGGGGAGCTGTTTTTT,CSARQTRAGELFF
TRBJ1-5,few,NA,TRBV12-3/TRBV12-4,TGTGCCAGCAGTTTATCAGGGATGAATCAGCCCCAGCATTTT,CASSLSGMNQPQHF
TRBJ1-5,many,NA,TRBV15,TGTGCCACCAGCAGGGATCGCAATCAGCCCCAGCATTTT,CATSRDRNQPQHF
TRBJ1-2,few,NA,TRBV13,TGTGCCAGCAGCTCACTCAGGGATGGCTACACCTTC,CASSSLRDGYTF
TRBJ2-1,NA,TRBD2,TRBV6-1,TGTGCCAGCGGGGGACTAGCGCGGAGGAATGAGCAGTTCTTC,CASGGLARRNEQFF
TRBJ2-1,few,NA,TRBV25-1,TGTGCCAGCAGTGAATACGGATACTTGAAGAAGTTCTTC,CASSEYGYLKKFF
TRBJ2-5,NA,NA,TRBV19,TGTGCCAGTAGCTTCTCCCAGAGACAAGAGACCCAGTACTTC,CASSFSQRQETQYF
TRBJ2-7,few,TRBD1,TRBV19,TGTGCCAGTAGCCATATGACAGGGGGTGACAGCTACGAGCAGTACTTC,CASSHMTGGDSYEQYF
TRBJ2-7,few,TRBD1,TRBV10-3,TGTGCCATCAGTGCGACAGGGCGTACCTACGAGCAGTACTTC,CAISATGRTYEQYF
TRBJ2-7,NA,TRBD1,TRBV7-2,TGTGCCAGCAGCTTGACAGGGTGGGCCGACTCGGATAACGAGCAGTACTTC,CASSLTGWADSDNEQYF
TRBJ2-7,NA,TRBD2,TRBV6-1,TGTGCCAGCAGCCTAACTAGCGGACACTACGAGCAGTACTTC,CASSLTSGHYEQYF
TRBJ1-1,many,NA,TRBV29-1,TGCAGCGTCGCTGCACTACAGGACAGACGGAACACTGAAGCTTTCTTT,CSVAALQDRRNTEAFF
TRBJ2-3,NA,NA,TRBV19,TGTGCCAGTAGTCTTCGGACTGTCACAGATACGCAGTATTTT,CASSLRTVTDTQYF
TRBJ2-1,NA,TRBD1,TRBV12-3/TRBV12-4,TGTGCCAGCAGCCGGACAGGGGCCGGGGGGTTCTTC,CASSRTGAGGFF
TRBJ1-3,NA,NA,TRBV29-1,TGCAGCGTACTTGGGGCGGGAAACACCATATATTTT,CSVLGAGNTIYF
TRBJ1-2,NA,NA,TRBV20-1,TGCAGTGCCTGGGCGACTGGGCGGTATGGCTACACCTTC,CSAWATGRYGYTF
TRBJ1-2,NA,NA,TRBV7-2,TGTGCCAGCAGCCTAGACCGGGGGGTGGTCTATGGCTACACCTTC,CASSLDRGVVYGYTF